The clone carrying this T cell receptor beta chain has at least ten counts. The data belong to a study of human T cells and chemical hapten exposure. Authors' methods: Per sample, the median was 95,638 TCRs, with values from 23,224 to 690,600. Each CDR3 protein is one row after TCRdb ran MiXCR on the RACE reads. Clone size and V and J calls follow TCRdb, not the original study. The sample lists over 55,000 distinct CDR3 sequences, 9.5% to 10% occurring once. V was trimmed by 5 bases and J by 4 bases, leaving 13 bases between them. Germline V gene sequence: CDR1 SEHNR, CDR2 FQNEAQ (reference sequence). CDR3 size: 14 residues. The time point denotes: pre-sensitization, week 0. Treatment in this sample: therapeutic diphenylcyclopropenone sensitization with weekly scalp DPC.

This TCR came from a middle-aged man with alopecia areata. Some clones in this sample may be carry-over from other donors' samples. The chain is built from TRBV7-9 and TRBJ2-3, with D possibly being TRBD1 (5 bases). The sample in question was whole blood, obtained in connection with sensitization to the hapten diphenylcyclopropenone (DPC). CDR3 in DNA: TGTGCCAGCAGCCCGGGCCTGGGGCCAGATACGCAGTATTTT. It yields the protein CASSPGLGPDTQYF. Full variable domain (missing parts from reference TRBV7-9 and TRBJ2-3): DTGVSQNPRHKITKRGQNVTFRCDPISEHNRLYWYRQTLGQGPEFLTYFQNEAQLEKSRLLSDRFSAERPKGSFSTLEIQRTEQGDSAMYLCASSPGLGPDTQYFGPGTRLTVL.